Listed below are T cell receptor beta chains from one sample, sequenced in a study of cytomegalovirus exposure and HLA in healthy donors. The data were produced by immunoSEQ multiplex PCR, yet TCRdb's version contains in-frame clones alone and is incomplete. The sample consists of under 250,000 clones, roughly 84% of them appearing once. Input material: PBMCs. The receptors come from a man aged 45-65 years in good health and CMV-seronegative. CDR3s include the opening cysteine and the closing phenylalanine or tryptophan. The D gene is left open where the match is weak. Not all rows give a size; the values are once, few, many and, for expanded clones, a class.

V	D	size	J	CDR3	DNA
TRBV30	NA	NA	TRBJ2-1	CAWSDRREQFF	TGTGCCTGGAGTGACCGCAGGGAGCAGTTCTTC
TRBV9	NA	few	TRBJ2-7	CASSVERVSYEQYF	TGTGCCAGCAGCGTAGAGCGGGTCTCCTACGAGCAGTACTTC
TRBV7-2	NA	NA	TRBJ2-6	CASSKGGSWSGANVLTF	TGTGCCAGCAGCAAAGGGGGTTCTTGGTCTGGGGCCAACGTCCTGACTTTC
TRBV4-2	NA	few	TRBJ1-5	CASSHDFGYSNQPQHF	TGTGCCAGCAGCCACGATTTCGGGTATAGCAATCAGCCCCAGCATTTT
TRBV5-8	TRBD2	few	TRBJ2-1	CASSLVGEGPYNEQFF	TGTGCCAGCAGCTTGGTCGGGGAGGGCCCGTACAATGAGCAGTTCTTC
TRBV9	NA	NA	TRBJ2-3	CASSVQGIQDTQYF	TGTGCCAGCAGCGTTCAGGGGATACAAGATACGCAGTATTTT
TRBV19	TRBD1	NA	TRBJ2-1	CASSSSQDRGGSNEQFF	TGTGCCAGTAGCTCCTCCCAGGACAGGGGAGGTTCCAATGAGCAGTTCTTC
TRBV6-5	TRBD2	few	TRBJ2-1	CASRTSGRAGEQFF	TGTGCCAGCCGGACTAGCGGGAGGGCGGGGGAGCAGTTCTTC
TRBV6-1	NA	few	TRBJ2-1	CASSSDYFYNEQFF	TGTGCCAGCAGTTCGGACTACTTTTATAATGAGCAGTTCTTC
TRBV4-2	NA	NA	TRBJ2-1	CASSQDRASSYNEQFF	TGTGCCAGCAGCCAAGATAGAGCGAGCTCCTACAATGAGCAGTTCTTC
TRBV25-1	NA	NA	TRBJ2-7	CASSEYRDEQYF	TGTGCCAGCAGTGAATACAGGGACGAGCAGTACTTC
TRBV7-6	TRBD1	NA	TRBJ1-1	CASSLGQGFMNTEAFF	TGTGCCAGCAGCTTAGGACAGGGATTTATGAACACTGAAGCTTTCTTT
TRBV2	NA	NA	TRBJ2-1	CASSGGYEQFF	TGTGCCAGCAGTGGAGGATATGAGCAGTTCTTC
TRBV5-1	TRBD2	NA	TRBJ2-7	CASSSGLAGTYEQYF	TGCGCCAGCAGCTCAGGACTAGCGGGTACGTACGAGCAGTACTTC
TRBV28	TRBD2	NA	TRBJ2-1	CASSLFLAGGKNNEQFF	TGTGCCAGCAGTCTATTCTTAGCGGGAGGGAAGAACAATGAGCAGTTCTTC
TRBV30	NA	NA	TRBJ2-7	CAWSPPGGQQYF	TGTGCCTGGAGCCCACCGGGGGGCCAGCAGTACTTC
TRBV2	NA	NA	TRBJ2-3	CASSTREDTQYF	TGTGCCAGCAGCACCCGGGAGGATACGCAGTATTTT
TRBV15	NA	NA	TRBJ1-6	CATTGNSPLHF	TGTGCCACCACCGGGAATTCACCCCTCCACTTT
TRBV12-5	TRBD1	NA	TRBJ1-5	CASGFSPGQGNQPQHF	TGTGCTAGTGGTTTCTCCCCGGGACAGGGTAATCAGCCCCAGCATTTT
TRBV6-1	NA	few	TRBJ1-1	CASSVLEGGEAFF	TGTGCCAGCAGTGTGTTAGAAGGGGGAGAAGCTTTCTTT
TRBV7-8	TRBD1	NA	TRBJ2-2	CASSPPGTGDTGELFF	TGTGCCAGCAGCCCTCCCGGGACAGGGGACACCGGGGAGCTGTTTTTT
TRBV5-1	TRBD2	once	TRBJ2-3	CASSPGGTSTDTQYF	TGCGCCAGCAGCCCGGGGGGAACTAGCACAGATACGCAGTATTTT
TRBV28	TRBD2	NA	TRBJ2-7	CASSQIAGGTYEQYF	TGTGCCAGCAGTCAAATAGCGGGAGGGACCTACGAGCAGTACTTC
TRBV7-3	TRBD2	NA	TRBJ2-1	CASSFVPGLADNEQFF	TGTGCCAGCAGCTTCGTGCCGGGACTAGCGGACAATGAGCAGTTCTTC
TRBV7-8	TRBD1	NA	TRBJ1-2	CASSPRGPALYGYTF	TGTGCCAGCAGCCCCAGGGGGCCGGCACTATATGGCTACACCTTC
TRBV29-1	NA	few	TRBJ1-2	CSVEERRQLGYTF	TGCAGCGTTGAAGAAAGGCGGCAGCTTGGCTACACCTTC
TRBV19	TRBD2	NA	TRBJ2-1	CASIDSGTSGYNEQFF	TGTGCCAGTATCGACTCCGGGACTAGCGGCTACAATGAGCAGTTCTTC
TRBV30	TRBD1	once	TRBJ1-4	CAWSVRSTGTGVRELFF	TGTGCCTGGAGTGTAAGGTCCACCGGGACAGGGGTACGGGAACTGTTTTTT
TRBV2	TRBD2	NA	TRBJ2-7	CASIPAGSPSYEQYF	TGTGCCAGCATACCAGCGGGAAGCCCGAGTTACGAGCAGTACTTC
TRBV30	NA	NA	TRBJ1-2	CAWSAGNYGYTF	TGTGCCTGGAGCGCGGGTAACTATGGCTACACCTTC
TRBV30	NA	NA	TRBJ1-5	CAWSTGHSISNQPQHF	TGTGCCTGGAGTACAGGACACTCCATTAGCAATCAGCCCCAGCATTTT
TRBV12-5	TRBD2	NA	TRBJ2-1	CASGPGLAALMDEQFF	TGTGCTAGTGGGCCGGGACTAGCGGCATTAATGGATGAGCAGTTCTTC
TRBV11-2	TRBD2	NA	TRBJ2-2	CASSSGLAGGAGELFF	TGTGCCAGCAGCTCAGGACTAGCGGGAGGCGCGGGGGAGCTGTTTTTT
TRBV13	TRBD1	NA	TRBJ1-3	CASSARDRGIGNTIYF	TGTGCCAGCAGCGCTCGGGACAGGGGGATAGGAAACACCATATATTTT
TRBV4-1	TRBD2	NA	TRBJ2-1	CASSLYQRGLDEQFF	TGCGCCAGCAGCCTTTACCAGCGGGGATTGGATGAGCAGTTCTTC
TRBV7-9	TRBD2	few	TRBJ2-7	CASSSTSGRAYEQYF	TGTGCCAGCAGCTCAACTAGCGGGAGGGCCTACGAGCAGTACTTC
TRBV27	TRBD2	NA	TRBJ2-7	CASSSAGVGYPYEQYF	TGTGCCAGCAGTTCAGCGGGAGTCGGCTATCCCTACGAGCAGTACTTC
TRBV7-3	NA	NA	TRBJ1-1	CASSLHPDREAFF	TGTGCCAGCAGCTTACATCCAGACAGGGAAGCTTTCTTT
TRBV5-1	NA	NA	TRBJ1-4	CASSTEGGSNEKLFF	TGCGCCAGCAGCACGGAGGGTGGGAGTAATGAAAAACTGTTTTTT
TRBV7-8	NA	NA	TRBJ1-5	CASSPGHSNQPQHF	TGTGCCAGCAGCCCAGGACATAGCAATCAGCCCCAGCATTTT
TRBV7-8	TRBD2	NA	TRBJ2-7	CASSLGLAGGAYEQYF	TGTGCCAGCAGCTTAGGCCTAGCGGGAGGGGCCTACGAGCAGTACTTC
TRBV10-1	TRBD2	once	TRBJ2-1	CASSESGTSGRYNEQFF	TGCGCCAGCAGTGAGTCTGGGACTAGCGGGAGGTACAATGAGCAGTTCTTC
TRBV13	NA	NA	TRBJ2-2	CASSLSQGRVGTGELFF	TGTGCCAGCAGCTTAAGCCAGGGGAGAGTTGGCACCGGGGAGCTGTTTTTT
TRBV27	TRBD2	NA	TRBJ2-5	CASSSRTSGRAGSAETQYF	TGTGCCAGCAGTTCGAGGACTAGCGGGAGGGCCGGATCCGCGGAGACCCAGTACTTC
TRBV30	NA	NA	TRBJ1-2	CACLDSGFFYGYTF	TGTGCCTGTCTAGACAGCGGGTTTTTCTATGGCTACACCTTC
TRBV28	TRBD1	NA	TRBJ1-1	CASSFQGDTEAFF	TGTGCCAGCAGTTTCCAGGGGGACACTGAAGCTTTCTTT
TRBV5-6	NA	NA	TRBJ1-1	CASRRTGRNTEAFF	TGTGCCAGCAGACGTACAGGGAGAAACACTGAAGCTTTCTTT
TRBV19	TRBD1	NA	TRBJ2-7	CASSDRGPDEQYF	TGTGCCAGTAGCGACAGGGGCCCCGACGAGCAGTACTTC
TRBV9	TRBD2	NA	TRBJ2-2	CASSYPLPSGFTGELFF	TGTGCCAGCAGCTATCCCCTGCCTAGCGGGTTCACCGGGGAGCTGTTTTTT
TRBV28	TRBD2	NA	TRBJ2-7	CASSPPRLAGGPYEQYF	TGTGCCAGCAGCCCACCCCGGCTAGCGGGAGGGCCCTACGAGCAGTACTTC
TRBV15	TRBD1	NA	TRBJ2-7	CATSKGQGPYEQYF	TGTGCCACCAGCAAAGGACAGGGACCCTACGAGCAGTACTTC
TRBV28	TRBD1	NA	TRBJ1-5	CASSSPRQGGNQPQHF	TGTGCCAGCAGTTCCCCTCGACAGGGGGGGAATCAGCCCCAGCATTTT
TRBV28	TRBD1	NA	TRBJ1-2	CASGTGGADYGYTF	TGTGCCAGCGGGACAGGGGGCGCCGACTATGGCTACACCTTC
TRBV27	NA	NA	TRBJ2-1	CASSSLISDNEQFF	TGTGCCAGCAGTTCCCTCATCTCGGACAATGAGCAGTTCTTC
TRBV28	TRBD2	NA	TRBJ2-7	CASSFGLAGGPSYEQYF	TGTGCCAGCAGTTTTGGACTAGCGGGAGGGCCGTCCTACGAGCAGTACTTC
TRBV4-1	TRBD1	NA	TRBJ2-7	CASSQTGTGFYEQYF	TGCGCCAGCAGCCAGACCGGGACAGGATTCTACGAGCAGTACTTC